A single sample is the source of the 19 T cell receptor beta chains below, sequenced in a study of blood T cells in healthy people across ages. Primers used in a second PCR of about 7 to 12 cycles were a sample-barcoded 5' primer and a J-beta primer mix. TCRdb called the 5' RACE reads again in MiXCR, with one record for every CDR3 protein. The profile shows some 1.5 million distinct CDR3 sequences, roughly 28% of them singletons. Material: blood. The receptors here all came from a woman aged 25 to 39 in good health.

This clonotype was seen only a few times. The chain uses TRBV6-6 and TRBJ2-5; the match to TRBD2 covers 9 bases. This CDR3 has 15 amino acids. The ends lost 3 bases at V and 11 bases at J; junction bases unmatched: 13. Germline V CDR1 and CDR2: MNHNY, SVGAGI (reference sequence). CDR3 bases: TGTGCCAGCAGTTATCGGGGACTAGCCATGTTGGAGCAGTACTTC. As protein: CASSYRGLAMLEQYF.

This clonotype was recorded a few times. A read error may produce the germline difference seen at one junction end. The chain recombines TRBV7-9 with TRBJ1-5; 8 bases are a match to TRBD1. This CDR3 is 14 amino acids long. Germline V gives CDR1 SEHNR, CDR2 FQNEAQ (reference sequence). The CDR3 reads CASSLGQGHQPQHF. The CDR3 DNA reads TGTGCCAGCAGTTTAGGACAGGGACATCAGCCCCAGCATTTT.

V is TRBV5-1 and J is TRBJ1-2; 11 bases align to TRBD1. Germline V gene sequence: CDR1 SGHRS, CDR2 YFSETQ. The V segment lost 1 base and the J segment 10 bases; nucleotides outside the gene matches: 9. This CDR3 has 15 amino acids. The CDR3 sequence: CASSLSTGQGGVYTF. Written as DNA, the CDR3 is TGCGCCAGCAGCTTGAGTACGGGACAGGGGGGGGTCTACACCTTC. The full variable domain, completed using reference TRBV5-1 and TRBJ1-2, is KAGVTQTPRYLIKTRGQQVTLSCSPISGHRSVSWYQQTPGQGLQFLFEYFSETQRNKGNFPGRFSGRQFSNSRSEMNVSTLELGDSALYLCASSLSTGQGGVYTFGSGTRLTVV.

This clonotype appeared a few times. The CDR3 nucleotides read TGTGCCAGCAGTTATGGACAGGGCCTCGAGCAGTACTTC. Amino acid sequence: CASSYGQGLEQYF. This chain links TRBV5-6 with TRBJ2-7; 8 bases match TRBD1. CDR1 SGHDT and CDR2 YYEEEE come from the germline V gene. Trimming removed 5 bases from V and 6 bases from J; junction bases left unmatched: 7. The CDR3 extends over 13 amino acids.

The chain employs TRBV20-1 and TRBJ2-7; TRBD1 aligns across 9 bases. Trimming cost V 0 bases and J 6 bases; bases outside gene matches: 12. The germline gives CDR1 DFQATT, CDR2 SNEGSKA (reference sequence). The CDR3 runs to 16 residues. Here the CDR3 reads CSAREGKTGGIGEQYF. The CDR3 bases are TGCAGTGCTAGAGAGGGTAAGACAGGGGGTATCGGCGAGCAGTACTTC.

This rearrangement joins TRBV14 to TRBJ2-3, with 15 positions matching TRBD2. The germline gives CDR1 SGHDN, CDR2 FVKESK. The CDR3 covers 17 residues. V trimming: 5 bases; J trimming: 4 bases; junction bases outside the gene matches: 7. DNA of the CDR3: TGTGCCAGCAGCTACTACGGACTAGCGGGAGGGTCAGATACGCAGTATTTT. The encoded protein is CASSYYGLAGGSDTQYF.

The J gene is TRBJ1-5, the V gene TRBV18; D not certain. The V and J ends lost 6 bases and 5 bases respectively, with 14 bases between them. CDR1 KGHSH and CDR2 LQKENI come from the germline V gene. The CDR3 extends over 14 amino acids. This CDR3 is CASSPRTGYQPQHF. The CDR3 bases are TGTGCCAGCTCTCCCAGGACGGGGTATCAGCCCCAGCATTTT.

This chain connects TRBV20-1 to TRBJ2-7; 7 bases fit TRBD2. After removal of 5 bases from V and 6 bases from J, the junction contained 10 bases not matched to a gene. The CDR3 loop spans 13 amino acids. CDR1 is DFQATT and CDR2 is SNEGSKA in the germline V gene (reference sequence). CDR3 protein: CSAFRAGRSEQYF. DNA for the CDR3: TGCAGTGCTTTCCGGGCCGGGAGGTCCGAGCAGTACTTC.

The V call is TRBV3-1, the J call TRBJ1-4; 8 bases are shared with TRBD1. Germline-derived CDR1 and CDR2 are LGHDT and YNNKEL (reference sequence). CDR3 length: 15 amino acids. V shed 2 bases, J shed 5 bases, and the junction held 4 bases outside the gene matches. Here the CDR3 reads CASSQLDRGNEKLFF. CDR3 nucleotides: TGTGCCAGCAGCCAATTAGACAGGGGAAATGAAAAACTGTTTTTT.

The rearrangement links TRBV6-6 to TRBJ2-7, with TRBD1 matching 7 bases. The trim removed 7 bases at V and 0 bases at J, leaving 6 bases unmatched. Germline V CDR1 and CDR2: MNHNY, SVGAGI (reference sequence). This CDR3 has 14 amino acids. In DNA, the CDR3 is TGTGCCAGCAAAGACAGGGCTAACTCCTACGAGCAGTACTTC. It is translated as CASKDRANSYEQYF.

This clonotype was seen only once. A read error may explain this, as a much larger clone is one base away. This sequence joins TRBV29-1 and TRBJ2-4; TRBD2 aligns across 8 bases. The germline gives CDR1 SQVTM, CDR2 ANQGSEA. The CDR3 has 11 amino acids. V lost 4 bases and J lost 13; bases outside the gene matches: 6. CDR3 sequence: CSVVYGGEQYF. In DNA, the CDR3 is TGCAGCGTTGTCTACGGGGGGGAGCAGTACTTC.

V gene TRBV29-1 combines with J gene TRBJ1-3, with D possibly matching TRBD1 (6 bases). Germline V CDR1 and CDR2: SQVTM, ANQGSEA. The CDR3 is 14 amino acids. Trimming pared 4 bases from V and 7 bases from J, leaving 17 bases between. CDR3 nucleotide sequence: TGCAGCGTTGCTTTTACAGGGCTGGGGAACACCATATATTTT. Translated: CSVAFTGLGNTIYF.

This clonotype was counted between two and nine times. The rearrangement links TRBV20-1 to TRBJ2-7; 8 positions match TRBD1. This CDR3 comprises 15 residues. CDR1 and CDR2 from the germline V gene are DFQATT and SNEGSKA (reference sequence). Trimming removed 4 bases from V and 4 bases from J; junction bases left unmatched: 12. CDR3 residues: CSANMEGTGHYEQYF. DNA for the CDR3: TGCAGTGCTAACATGGAGGGGACAGGCCATTACGAGCAGTACTTC.

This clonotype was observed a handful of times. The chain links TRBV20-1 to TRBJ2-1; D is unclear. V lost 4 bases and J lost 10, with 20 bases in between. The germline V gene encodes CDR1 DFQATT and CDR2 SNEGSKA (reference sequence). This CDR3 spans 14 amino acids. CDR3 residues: CSAMNGRILWEQFF. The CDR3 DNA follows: TGCAGTGCTATGAACGGACGTATCTTGTGGGAGCAGTTCTTC.

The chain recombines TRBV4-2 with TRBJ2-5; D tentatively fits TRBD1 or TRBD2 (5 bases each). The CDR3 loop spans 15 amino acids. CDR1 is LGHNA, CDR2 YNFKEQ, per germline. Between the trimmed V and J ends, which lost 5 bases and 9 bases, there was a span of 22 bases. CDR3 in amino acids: CASSLGTQGMEAQYF. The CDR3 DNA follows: TGTGCCAGCAGCTTAGGGACCCAGGGCATGGAGGCCCAGTACTTC.

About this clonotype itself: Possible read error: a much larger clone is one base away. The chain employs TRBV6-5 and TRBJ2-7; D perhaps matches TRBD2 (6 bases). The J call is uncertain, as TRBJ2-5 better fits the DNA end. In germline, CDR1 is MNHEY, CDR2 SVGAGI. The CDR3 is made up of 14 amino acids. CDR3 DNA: TGTGCCAGCATGCGAGGAGGGGAATGGGAGACCCAGTACTTC. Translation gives CASMRGGEWETQYF.

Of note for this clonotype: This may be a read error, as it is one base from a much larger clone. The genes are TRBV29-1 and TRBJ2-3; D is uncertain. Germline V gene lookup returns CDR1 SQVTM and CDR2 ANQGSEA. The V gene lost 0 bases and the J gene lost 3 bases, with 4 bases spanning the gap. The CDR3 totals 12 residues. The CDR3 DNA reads TGCAGCGTTGAAGACGCGACAGATACGCAGTATTTT. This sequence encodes CSVEDATDTQYF.

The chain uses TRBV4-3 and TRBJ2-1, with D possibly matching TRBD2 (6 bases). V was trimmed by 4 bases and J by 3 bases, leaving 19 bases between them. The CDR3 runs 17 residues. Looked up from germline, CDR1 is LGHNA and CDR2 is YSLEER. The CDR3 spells CASSLVAGPVDYNEQFF. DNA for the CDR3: TGCGCCAGCAGCCTCGTGGCGGGGCCGGTGGACTACAATGAGCAGTTCTTC.

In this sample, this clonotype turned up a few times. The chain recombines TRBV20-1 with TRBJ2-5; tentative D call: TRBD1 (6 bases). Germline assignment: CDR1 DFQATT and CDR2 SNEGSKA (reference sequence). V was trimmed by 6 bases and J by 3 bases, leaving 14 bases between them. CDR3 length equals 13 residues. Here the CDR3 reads CSANQDREETQYF. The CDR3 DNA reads TGCAGTGCCAACCAGGACAGAGAAGAGACCCAGTACTTC.